These 18 T cell receptor beta chains were sequenced from one sample in a study of long-term antiretroviral therapy in people with HIV. Investigators performed immunoSEQ version v3.0 at survey level. The table came from immunoSEQ multiplex PCR; TCRdb's copy has only in-frame clones and leaves some out. This repertoire shows about 29,000 clones, about 95% found once; its top ten account for roughly 8%. Sequences were derived from unsorted PBMCs, sampled 5.3 years after starting antiretroviral therapy. The receptor source for this set is a man aged 25-45 years with HIV.

The genes are TRBV18 and TRBJ2-4, with TRBD2 matching over 9 bases. From germline, CDR1 is KGHSH and CDR2 LQKENI. This CDR3 is 14 amino acids long. J lost 5 bases, V lost 2 bases, and 1 base had no gene match. In nucleotides, the CDR3 is TGTGCCAGCTCACCAAGACTAGCGGAAAACATTCAGTACTTC. It yields the protein CASSPRLAENIQYF.

The rearrangement joins TRBV27 to TRBJ2-2; D gene uncertain. Germline CDR1 MNHEY, CDR2 SMNVEV (reference sequence). CDR3 length: 17 residues. Trimming pared 4 bases from V and 2 bases from J, leaving 17 bases between. The CDR3 reads CASSSRRSWGNTGELFF. The CDR3, as DNA: TGTGCCAGCAGTTCAAGACGGTCCTGGGGTAACACCGGGGAGCTGTTTTTT.

The rearrangement joins TRBV21-1 to TRBJ1-1. TRBV21-1 is a pseudogene locus. CDR3 size: 16 residues. CDR3 loop: CASTASPRASNTEAFF. CDR3 nucleotide sequence: TGTGCCAGCACCGCGTCCCCCCGGGCTTCGAACACTGAAGCTTTCTTT.

This chain connects TRBV5-1 to TRBJ1-1, with 7 bases identical to TRBD1. From germline, CDR1 is SGHRS and CDR2 YFSETQ. The length of the CDR3 is 15 residues. Losses at the gene ends were 0 bases for V and 5 bases for J; bases not matched to a gene: 7. CDR3 in amino acids: CASSLAIGGETEAFF. CDR3 coding DNA: TGCGCCAGCAGCTTGGCCATAGGGGGCGAGACTGAAGCTTTCTTT.

The chain is built from TRBV5-3 and TRBJ2-2, with D perhaps TRBD1 or TRBD2 (5 bases each). TRBV5-3 is designated an ORF whose function remains uncertain. Trimming removed 4 bases from V and 1 base from J, with 11 bases in between. This CDR3 is 15 amino acids long. CDR3 amino acids: CARSQGRRNTGELFF. In nucleotides, the CDR3 is TGTGCCAGAAGCCAGGGACGACGGAACACCGGGGAGCTGTTTTTT.

V gene TRBV4-1 combines with J gene TRBJ2-7; D might be TRBD2 (5 bases). Trimming left V 0 bases short and J 3 bases short, with 9 bases between. The CDR3 has 14 residues. Germline assignment: CDR1 MGHRA and CDR2 YSYEKL. The CDR3 DNA reads as TGCGCCAGCAGCCAAGAACTAGTTGTCTACGAGCAGTACTTC. Translation gives CASSQELVVYEQYF.

The chain joins TRBV2 to TRBJ1-5, with no clear D. CDR1 and CDR2 from the germline V gene are SNHLY and FYNNEI. The V end lost 6 bases, the J end lost 3 bases, and 15 bases lay between the germline ends. This CDR3 comprises 15 residues. The CDR3 DNA reads TGTGCCAGCAGGGGCAGCCACGATCTCAATCAGCCCCAGCATTTT. It is translated as CASRGSHDLNQPQHF.

Here the CDR3 DNA reads TGTGCCAGCAGCTGGACATTGAACACTGAAGCTTTCTTT. It translates to CASSWTLNTEAFF. The chain has TRBV11-3 and TRBJ1-1, with D possibly TRBD1 on 5 matching bases. Germline V gives CDR1 SGHNT, CDR2 YENEEA. CDR3 length: 13 residues. Trimming stripped 4 bases from V and 0 bases from J, with 6 bases between.

This chain's CDR3 is CASSRFGLGDQSYNEQFF. CDR3 nucleotides: TGCGCCAGCAGCCGCTTCGGATTAGGGGACCAATCCTACAATGAGCAGTTCTTC. The chain is built from TRBV4-3 and TRBJ2-1; the D call may be TRBD1 or TRBD2 (5 bases each). The germline V and J ends were trimmed by 4 bases and 1 base, with 20 bases remaining between them. Germline CDR1 reads LGHNA; CDR2 reads YSLEER. This CDR3 is built from 18 residues.

The chain links TRBV29-1 to TRBJ2-5, with 7 positions matching TRBD2. Per the germline V gene, CDR1 is SQVTM and CDR2 is ANQGSEA. Unmatched junction bases numbered 16, after V lost 2 bases and J lost 4 bases. The CDR3 contains 17 residues. CDR3 DNA: TGCAGCGTTGAATTGCTAATAGGGGCGGGAGTCGCAGAGACCCAGTACTTC. It translates to CSVELLIGAGVAETQYF.

The rearrangement uses TRBV5-8 and TRBJ1-1; the D gene is possibly TRBD1 (6 bases). The V and J ends lost 2 bases and 1 base respectively, with 6 bases between them. The CDR3 totals 13 residues. In germline, CDR1 is SGHTS, CDR2 YDEGEE. The chain's CDR3 is CASSLQGNTEAFF. The DNA for the CDR3 is TGTGCCAGCAGCTTACAGGGGAACACTGAAGCTTTCTTT. The complete variable domain, with remaining parts taken from reference TRBV5-8 and TRBJ1-1, reads EAGVTQSPTHLIKTRGQQATLRCSPISGHTSVYWYQQALGLGLQFLLWYDEGEERNRGNFPPRFSGRQFPNYSSELNVNALELEDSALYLCASSLQGNTEAFFGQGTRLTVV.

Here the CDR3 reads CASSIGGLVWAKNIQYF. The CDR3 nucleotides read TGTGCCAGTAGTATAGGTGGACTAGTCTGGGCCAAAAACATTCAGTACTTC. The chain links TRBV19 to TRBJ2-4, with 7 nucleotides matching TRBD2. J gave up 1 base and V 1 base, and 7 bases lay outside the gene matches. The germline CDR1 and CDR2 sequences are LNHDA and SQIVND (reference sequence). The CDR3 length is 17 residues. Based on the CDR3 plus reference TRBV19 and TRBJ2-4, the full variable domain is DGGITQSPKYLFRKEGQNVTLSCEQNLNHDAMYWYRQDPGQGLRLIYYSQIVNDFQKGDIAEGYSVSREKKESFPLTVTSAQKNPTAFYLCASSIGGLVWAKNIQYFGAGTRLSVL.

This clone has only one observation. The chain combines TRBV4-3 with TRBJ2-3; the D gene is possibly TRBD2 (6 bases). CDR1 and CDR2 (germline): LGHNA, YSLEER. The CDR3 covers 13 residues. V was clipped by 0 bases and J by 6 bases, with 7 bases between them. CDR3 nucleotides: TGCGCCAGCAGCCAAGAGGAGGGGGATACGCAGTATTTT. Its translation: CASSQEEGDTQYF.

V gene TRBV15 combines with J gene TRBJ1-2; D is ambiguous. CDR3 length: 13 amino acids. In germline, CDR1 is LNHNV, CDR2 YYDKDF (reference sequence). V dropped 2 bases and J dropped 6 bases, with 10 bases sitting between them. In nucleotides, the CDR3 is TGTGCCACCAGCAGATCCAATAGGGATGGCTACACCTTC. It specifies CATSRSNRDGYTF. Full variable domain (missing parts from reference TRBV15 and TRBJ1-2): DAMVIQNPRYQVTQFGKPVTLSCSQTLNHNVMYWYQQKSSQAPKLLFHYYDKDFNNEADTPDNFQSRRPNTSFCFLDIRSPGLGDTAMYLCATSRSNRDGYTFGSGTRLTVV.

The CDR3 spells CASSSGEILKNEQYF. CDR3 in DNA: TGTGCCAGCAGTTCCGGGGAGATCTTGAAGAACGAGCAGTACTTC. V is TRBV6-5 and J is TRBJ2-7; possibly TRBD2 for D (5 bases). V was trimmed by 4 bases and J by 5 bases, leaving 18 bases between them. Germline CDR1 is MNHEY and CDR2 is SVGAGI. CDR3 length: 15 residues.

The chain carries TRBV30 and TRBJ2-5; D perhaps matches TRBD2 (6 bases). Trimming took off 3 bases at V and 5 bases at J, with 13 bases between the two ends. Germline V gene data show CDR1 as GTSNPN and CDR2 as SVGIG (reference sequence). The CDR3 consists of 13 residues. The CDR3 loop is CAWSTSFRETQYF. In DNA form, the CDR3 reads TGTGCCTGGAGCACTAGCTTCCGGGAGACCCAGTACTTC.

The rearrangement uses TRBV6-4 and TRBJ2-7, with a tentative D call TRBD1 (5 bases). V was trimmed by 5 bases and J by 3 bases, leaving 14 bases between them. The CDR3 length is 14 residues. Germline V gene data show CDR1 as MRHNA and CDR2 as SNTAGT. The CDR3 here is CASSPLTASYEQYF. The CDR3 DNA follows: TGTGCCAGCAGTCCTCTGACAGCAAGCTACGAGCAGTACTTC.

The V and J genes are TRBV4-1 and TRBJ2-7, with D perhaps matching TRBD1 or TRBD2 (5 bases each). This CDR3 has 14 amino acids. Trimming left V 4 bases short and J 7 bases short, with 17 bases between. Germline CDR1 MGHRA, CDR2 YSYEKL. In nucleotides, the CDR3 is TGCGCCAGCAGCCCGGGACCGAACTACGAGGAGCAGTACTTC. Its translation is CASSPGPNYEEQYF.